The entry that follows covers one TCR beta chain sequence. Its cognate antigen is unknown. Measured with immunoSEQ multiplex PCR; TCRdb has only the in-frame clones, and not every one. The table has 150,000 to 200,000 clones, 88% seen once. This entry comes from a study of cytomegalovirus exposure and HLA in healthy donors. Study results and caveats: The listing of 150 to 200 TCR beta chains classed them as cytomegalovirus-associated.

The germline gives CDR1 SGHNT, CDR2 YENEEA. V lost 3 bases, J lost 4 bases, and 7 bases stayed unmatched. This CDR3 has 18 residues. The chain couples TRBV11-3 to TRBJ2-1; 15 positions match TRBD2. The sequence derives from a man between 18 and 29 years old in good health and CMV-seronegative. The sequenced material came from PBMCs. CDR3 in DNA: TGTGCCAGCAGCTTGGGACTAGCGGGAGGCCGGGGGTACAATGAGCAGTTCTTC. Translating gives CASSLGLAGGRGYNEQFF.